This is a list of T cell receptor beta chains from one sample in a study of blood T cells in healthy people across ages. MiXCR was run by TCRdb on the 5' RACE reads, yielding one entry per CDR3 protein. The profile covers 850,000 to 1,100,000 distinct CDR3 sequences, with roughly two fifths appearing a single time and roughly 14% taken by the ten largest. Sequences were obtained from blood. These receptors all come from a man between 18 and 29 years old in good health. Both conserved end residues are part of each CDR3. Fields, in order: V gene, clone size, D gene, J gene, CDR3 protein, CDR3 DNA. A D gene is named only where the DNA matches it firmly. Rows may omit the clone size; those that give it use once, few, many or a size class.

v_gene: TRBV28
abundance: few
d_gene: TRBD1
j_gene: TRBJ2-4
CDR3aa: CASRVTGAEGNIQYF
CDR3nt: TGTGCCAGCCGCGTAACAGGGGCCGAGGGAAACATTCAGTACTTC

v_gene: TRBV20-1
abundance: .
d_gene: .
j_gene: TRBJ2-3
CDR3aa: CSASFSRGPTDTQYF
CDR3nt: TGCAGTGCTAGCTTCTCGCGGGGGCCCACAGATACGCAGTATTTT

v_gene: TRBV12-3/TRBV12-4
abundance: .
d_gene: TRBD1
j_gene: TRBJ1-2
CDR3aa: CASTRQGDYGYTF
CDR3nt: TGTGCCAGCACCAGACAGGGGGACTATGGCTACACCTTC

v_gene: TRBV20-1
abundance: .
d_gene: .
j_gene: TRBJ1-5
CDR3aa: CSARGGGAGDGQPQHF
CDR3nt: TGCAGTGCTAGAGGTGGAGGGGCAGGGGACGGTCAGCCCCAGCATTTT

v_gene: TRBV20-1
abundance: few
d_gene: .
j_gene: TRBJ1-2
CDR3aa: CSAKAYGYTF
CDR3nt: TGCAGTGCCAAGGCATATGGCTACACCTTC

v_gene: TRBV29-1
abundance: few
d_gene: .
j_gene: TRBJ1-5
CDR3aa: CSVAGGNQPQHF
CDR3nt: TGCAGCGTAGCCGGGGGGAATCAGCCCCAGCATTTT

v_gene: TRBV20-1
abundance: .
d_gene: TRBD1
j_gene: TRBJ1-4
CDR3aa: CSAKTGTGSEKLFF
CDR3nt: TGCAGTGCTAAGACCGGGACAGGGAGTGAAAAACTGTTTTTT

v_gene: TRBV2
abundance: .
d_gene: .
j_gene: TRBJ2-7
CDR3aa: CASRRTVDGEQYF
CDR3nt: TGTGCCAGCAGACGGACAGTGGATGGTGAGCAGTACTTC

v_gene: TRBV12-5
abundance: few
d_gene: .
j_gene: TRBJ2-3
CDR3aa: CASGERNTDTQYF
CDR3nt: TGTGCTAGTGGGGAGCGGAACACAGATACGCAGTATTTT

v_gene: TRBV4-3
abundance: .
d_gene: .
j_gene: TRBJ1-2
CDR3aa: CASSQDMAGNYGYTF
CDR3nt: TGCGCCAGCAGCCAAGATATGGCGGGCAACTATGGCTACACCTTC

v_gene: TRBV3-1
abundance: .
d_gene: TRBD1
j_gene: TRBJ1-2
CDR3aa: CASSHYTGGFYGYTF
CDR3nt: TGTGCCAGCAGCCACTATACAGGGGGTTTCTATGGCTACACCTTC

v_gene: TRBV7-9
abundance: .
d_gene: TRBD1
j_gene: TRBJ1-5
CDR3aa: CASSLAWTGQLNQPQHF
CDR3nt: TGTGCCAGCAGCTTAGCCTGGACAGGCCAGCTCAATCAGCCCCAGCATTTT

v_gene: TRBV7-2
abundance: .
d_gene: .
j_gene: TRBJ1-2
CDR3aa: CASSNPGFEYGYIF
CDR3nt: TGTGCCAGCAGCAACCCAGGGTTTGAGTATGGCTACATCTTC

v_gene: TRBV20-1
abundance: once
d_gene: .
j_gene: TRBJ1-6
CDR3aa: CSARAKTFGGSPLHF
CDR3nt: TGCAGTGCTAGAGCAAAGACTTTCGGAGGGTCACCCCTCCACTTT

v_gene: TRBV7-3
abundance: .
d_gene: .
j_gene: TRBJ1-1
CDR3aa: CASSLGPLDTEAFF
CDR3nt: TGTGCCAGCAGCTTGGGCCCCTTAGACACTGAAGCTTTCTTT

v_gene: TRBV12-3/TRBV12-4
abundance: few
d_gene: TRBD1
j_gene: TRBJ2-3
CDR3aa: CASSLNDRDSDTQYF
CDR3nt: TGTGCCAGCAGCCTCAACGACAGGGATTCAGATACGCAGTATTTT

v_gene: TRBV7-9
abundance: few
d_gene: TRBD1
j_gene: TRBJ1-1
CDR3aa: CASSAGGRRTEAFF
CDR3nt: TGTGCCTCCAGCGCAGGGGGCAGGAGAACTGAAGCTTTCTTT

v_gene: TRBV6-2/TRBV6-3
abundance: once
d_gene: .
j_gene: TRBJ2-1
CDR3aa: CASSYQRYEQFF
CDR3nt: TGTGCCAGCAGTTACCAAAGATACGAGCAGTTCTTC

v_gene: TRBV6-2/TRBV6-3
abundance: once
d_gene: .
j_gene: TRBJ1-5
CDR3aa: CASSKGRLSNQPQHF
CDR3nt: TGTGCCAGCAGCAAGGGGAGACTTAGCAATCAGCCCCAGCATTTT

v_gene: TRBV28
abundance: few
d_gene: .
j_gene: TRBJ2-7
CDR3aa: CASSFFGGAYEQYF
CDR3nt: TGTGCCAGCAGTTTTTTTGGCGGTGCCTACGAGCAGTACTTC

v_gene: TRBV5-1
abundance: few
d_gene: TRBD2
j_gene: TRBJ2-1
CDR3aa: CASSSGTSPYNEQFF
CDR3nt: TGCGCCAGCAGCTCCGGGACTAGCCCCTACAATGAGCAGTTCTTC

v_gene: TRBV4-3
abundance: many
d_gene: TRBD1
j_gene: TRBJ1-2
CDR3aa: CASSQEGQALYGYTF
CDR3nt: TGCGCCAGCAGCCAAGAGGGACAGGCTCTTTATGGCTACACCTTC

v_gene: TRBV20-1
abundance: many
d_gene: .
j_gene: TRBJ2-7
CDR3aa: CSASTGSHEQYF
CDR3nt: TGCAGTGCTAGCACAGGGAGCCACGAGCAGTACTTC

v_gene: TRBV6-5
abundance: few
d_gene: .
j_gene: TRBJ2-1
CDR3aa: CASSSSSSSYNEQFF
CDR3nt: .

v_gene: TRBV25-1
abundance: few
d_gene: .
j_gene: TRBJ1-2
CDR3aa: CASSEEGGAYGYTF
CDR3nt: TGTGCCAGCAGTGAAGAGGGGGGCGCCTATGGCTACACCTTC

v_gene: TRBV11-1
abundance: few
d_gene: .
j_gene: TRBJ1-4
CDR3aa: CASSRLRGGEANEKLFF
CDR3nt: TGTGCCAGCAGCCGTCTCCGCGGAGGGGAAGCTAATGAAAAACTGTTTTTT

v_gene: TRBV6-1
abundance: .
d_gene: TRBD1
j_gene: TRBJ1-4
CDR3aa: CATGQGAREKLFF
CDR3nt: TGTGCCACCGGACAGGGGGCACGTGAAAAACTGTTTTTT

v_gene: TRBV20-1
abundance: .
d_gene: TRBD2
j_gene: TRBJ2-1
CDR3aa: CSARLAGGPGEQFF
CDR3nt: TGCAGTGCTAGACTGGCGGGGGGGCCTGGTGAGCAGTTCTTC

v_gene: TRBV28
abundance: .
d_gene: TRBD2
j_gene: TRBJ2-5
CDR3aa: CASRSLTGGGAETQYF
CDR3nt: TGTGCCAGCAGGAGCCTCACTGGCGGGGGGGCGGAGACCCAGTACTTC

v_gene: TRBV9
abundance: .
d_gene: .
j_gene: TRBJ1-1
CDR3aa: CASSVDGGNREAFYNTEAFF
CDR3nt: TGTGCCAGCAGCGTAGATGGGGGGAACAGGGAGGCGTTTTACAACACTGAAGCTTTCTTT

v_gene: TRBV20-1
abundance: .
d_gene: TRBD1
j_gene: TRBJ2-5
CDR3aa: CSAVQGAREETQYF
CDR3nt: TGCAGTGCTGTACAGGGGGCGCGGGAGGAGACCCAGTACTTC

v_gene: TRBV2
abundance: .
d_gene: .
j_gene: TRBJ2-5
CDR3aa: CASSDGQLGTQYF
CDR3nt: TGTGCCAGCAGTGATGGACAACTAGGGACCCAGTACTTC

v_gene: TRBV20-1
abundance: .
d_gene: .
j_gene: TRBJ1-1
CDR3aa: CSAIREMNTEAFF
CDR3nt: TGCAGTGCTATCCGCGAGATGAACACTGAAGCTTTCTTT

v_gene: TRBV15
abundance: .
d_gene: .
j_gene: TRBJ1-1
CDR3aa: CATSRVGKAEAFF
CDR3nt: TGTGCCACCAGCAGGGTGGGAAAGGCTGAAGCTTTCTTT

v_gene: TRBV5-8
abundance: few
d_gene: .
j_gene: TRBJ2-3
CDR3aa: CASRQLGTDTQYF
CDR3nt: TGTGCCAGCAGACAACTAGGAACAGATACGCAGTATTTT

v_gene: TRBV4-3
abundance: .
d_gene: TRBD2
j_gene: TRBJ2-3
CDR3aa: CASSQERGLAQDTQYF
CDR3nt: TGCGCCAGCAGCCAAGAGCGAGGACTAGCCCAAGATACGCAGTATTTT

v_gene: TRBV7-2
abundance: .
d_gene: .
j_gene: TRBJ2-7
CDR3aa: CASSLVGGDRNYEQYF
CDR3nt: TGTGCCAGCAGCTTAGTGGGGGGGGACAGGAACTACGAGCAGTACTTC